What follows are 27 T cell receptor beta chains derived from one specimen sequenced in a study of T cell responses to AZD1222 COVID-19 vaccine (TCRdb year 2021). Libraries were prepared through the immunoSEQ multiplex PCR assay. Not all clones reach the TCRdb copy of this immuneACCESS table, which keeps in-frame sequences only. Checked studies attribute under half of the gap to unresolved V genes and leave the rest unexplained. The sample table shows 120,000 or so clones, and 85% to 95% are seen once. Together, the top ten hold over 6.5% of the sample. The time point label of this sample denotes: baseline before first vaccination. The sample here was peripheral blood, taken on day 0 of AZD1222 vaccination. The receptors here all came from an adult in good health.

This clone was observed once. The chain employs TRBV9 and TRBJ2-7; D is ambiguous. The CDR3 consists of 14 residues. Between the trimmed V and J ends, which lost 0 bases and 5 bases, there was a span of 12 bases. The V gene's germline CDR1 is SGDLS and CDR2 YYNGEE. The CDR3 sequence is CASSVGAELNEQYF. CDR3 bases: TGTGCCAGCAGCGTAGGGGCAGAATTGAACGAGCAGTACTTC.

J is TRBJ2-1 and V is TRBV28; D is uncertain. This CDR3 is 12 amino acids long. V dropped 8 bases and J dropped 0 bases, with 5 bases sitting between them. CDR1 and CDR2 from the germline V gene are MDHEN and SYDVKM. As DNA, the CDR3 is TGTGCCAGCCACAGCTCCTACAATGAGCAGTTCTTC. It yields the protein CASHSSYNEQFF.

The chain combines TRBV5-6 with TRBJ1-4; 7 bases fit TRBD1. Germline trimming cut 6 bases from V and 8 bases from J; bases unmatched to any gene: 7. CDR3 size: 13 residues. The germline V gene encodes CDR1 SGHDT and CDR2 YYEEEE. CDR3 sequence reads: CASNDRAGEKLFF. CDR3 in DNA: TGTGCCAGCAACGACAGGGCTGGGGAAAAACTGTTTTTT. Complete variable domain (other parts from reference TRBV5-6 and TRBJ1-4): DAGVTQSPTHLIKTRGQQVTLRCSPKSGHDTVSWYQQALGQGPQFIFQYYEEEERQRGNFPDRFSGHQFPNYSSELNVNALLLGDSALYLCASNDRAGEKLFFGSGTQLSVL.

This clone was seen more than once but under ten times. The chain's CDR3 is CASSPNSRQGVFTEAFF. DNA for the CDR3: TGTGCCAGCTCACCAAATTCGAGACAGGGCGTCTTCACTGAAGCTTTCTTT. The V call is TRBV18, the J call TRBJ1-1, with 7 positions matching TRBD1. The CDR3 has 17 amino acids. V shed 2 bases, J shed 4 bases, and the junction held 13 bases outside the gene matches. CDR1 is KGHSH, CDR2 LQKENI, per germline.

The CDR3 coding sequence is TGCAGCGTTGTACAAGGGAACGGGGAGCTGTTTTTT. Residues: CSVVQGNGELFF. V and J are TRBV29-1 and TRBJ2-2, with unresolved D. With 4 bases removed from V and 7 bases from J, the gap between germline ends came to 10 bases. CDR1 and CDR2 from the germline V gene are SQVTM and ANQGSEA. This CDR3 is built from 12 residues.

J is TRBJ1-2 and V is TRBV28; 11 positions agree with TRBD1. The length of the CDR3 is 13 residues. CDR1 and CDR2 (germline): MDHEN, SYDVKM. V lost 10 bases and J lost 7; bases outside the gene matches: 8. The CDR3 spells CAITRTGGRGYTF. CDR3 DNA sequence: TGTGCCATAACTAGGACAGGGGGCCGTGGCTACACCTTC.

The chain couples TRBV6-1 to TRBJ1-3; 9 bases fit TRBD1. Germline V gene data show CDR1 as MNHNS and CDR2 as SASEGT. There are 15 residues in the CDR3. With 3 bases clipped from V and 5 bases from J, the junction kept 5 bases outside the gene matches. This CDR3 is CASSEGQGWRNTIYF. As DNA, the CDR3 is TGTGCCAGCAGTGAGGGACAGGGCTGGCGAAACACCATATATTTT.

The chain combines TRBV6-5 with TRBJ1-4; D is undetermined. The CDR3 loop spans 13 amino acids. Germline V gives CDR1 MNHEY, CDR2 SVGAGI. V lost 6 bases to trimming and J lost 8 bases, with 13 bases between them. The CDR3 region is CASSLIIREKLFF. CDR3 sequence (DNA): TGTGCCAGCAGCCTCATTATAAGGGAAAAACTGTTTTTT.

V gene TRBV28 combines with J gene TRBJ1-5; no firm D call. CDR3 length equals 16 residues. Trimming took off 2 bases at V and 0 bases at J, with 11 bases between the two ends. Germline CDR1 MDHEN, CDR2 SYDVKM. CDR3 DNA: TGTGCCAGCAGTTTAACCCCAGACCTTAGCAATCAGCCCCAGCATTTT. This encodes CASSLTPDLSNQPQHF.

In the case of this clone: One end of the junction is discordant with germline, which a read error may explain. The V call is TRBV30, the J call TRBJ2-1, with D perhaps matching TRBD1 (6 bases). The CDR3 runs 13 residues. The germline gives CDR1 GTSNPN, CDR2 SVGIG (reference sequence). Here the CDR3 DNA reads TGTGCCTCGAGTTACACAGGGAACAATGAGCAGTTCTTC. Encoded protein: CASSYTGNNEQFF.

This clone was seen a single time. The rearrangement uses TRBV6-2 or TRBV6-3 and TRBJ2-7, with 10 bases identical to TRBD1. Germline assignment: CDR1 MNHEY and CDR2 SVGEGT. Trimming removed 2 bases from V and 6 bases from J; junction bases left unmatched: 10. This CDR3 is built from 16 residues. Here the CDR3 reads CASSYTTGGPLSEQYF. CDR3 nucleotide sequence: TGTGCCAGCAGTTACACGACAGGGGGCCCTCTAAGCGAGCAGTACTTC.

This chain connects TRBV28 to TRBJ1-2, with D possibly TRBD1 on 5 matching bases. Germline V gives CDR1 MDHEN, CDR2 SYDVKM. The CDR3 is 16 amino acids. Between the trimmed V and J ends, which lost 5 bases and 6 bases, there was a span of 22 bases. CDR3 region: CASSPPQGDPFDGYTF. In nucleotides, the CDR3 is TGTGCCAGCAGTCCCCCGCAGGGAGACCCCTTTGATGGCTACACCTTC.

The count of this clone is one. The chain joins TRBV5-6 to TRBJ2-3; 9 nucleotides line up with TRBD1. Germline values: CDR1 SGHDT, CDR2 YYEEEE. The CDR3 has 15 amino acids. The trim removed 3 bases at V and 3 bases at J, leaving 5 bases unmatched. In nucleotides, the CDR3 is TGTGCCAGCAGCTACGACAGGGGGGGTACAGATACGCAGTATTTT. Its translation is CASSYDRGGTDTQYF.

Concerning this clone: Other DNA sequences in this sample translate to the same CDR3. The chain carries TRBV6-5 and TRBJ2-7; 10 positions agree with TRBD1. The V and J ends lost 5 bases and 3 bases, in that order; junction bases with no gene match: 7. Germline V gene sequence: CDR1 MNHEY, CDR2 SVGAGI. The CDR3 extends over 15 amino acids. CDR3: CASSHRDRGLYEQYF. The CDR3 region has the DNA TGTGCCAGCAGTCACCGGGACAGGGGTCTCTACGAGCAGTACTTC.

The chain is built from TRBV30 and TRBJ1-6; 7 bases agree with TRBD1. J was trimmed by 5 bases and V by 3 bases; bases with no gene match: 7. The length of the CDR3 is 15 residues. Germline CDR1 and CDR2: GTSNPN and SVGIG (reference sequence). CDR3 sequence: CAWRETGFHNSPLHF. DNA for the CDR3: TGTGCCTGGAGGGAGACAGGGTTTCATAATTCACCCCTCCACTTT.

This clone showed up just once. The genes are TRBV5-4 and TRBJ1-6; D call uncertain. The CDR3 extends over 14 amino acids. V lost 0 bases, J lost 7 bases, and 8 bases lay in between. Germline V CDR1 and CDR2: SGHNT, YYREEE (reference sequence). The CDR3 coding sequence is TGTGCCAGCAGCTTGGCGGATGCCAATTCACCCCTCCACTTT. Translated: CASSLADANSPLHF.

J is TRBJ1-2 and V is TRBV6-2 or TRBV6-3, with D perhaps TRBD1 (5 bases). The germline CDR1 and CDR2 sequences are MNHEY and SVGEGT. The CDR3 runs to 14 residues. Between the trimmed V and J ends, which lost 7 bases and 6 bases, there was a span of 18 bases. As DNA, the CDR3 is TGTGCCAGCACCCCGGTAGGGACTTACCATGGCTACACCTTC. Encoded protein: CASTPVGTYHGYTF.

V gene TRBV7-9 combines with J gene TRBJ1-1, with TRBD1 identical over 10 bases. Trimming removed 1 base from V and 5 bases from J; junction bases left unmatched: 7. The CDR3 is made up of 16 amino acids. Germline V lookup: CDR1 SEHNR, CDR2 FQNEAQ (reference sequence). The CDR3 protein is CASSLGTGGFMTEAFF. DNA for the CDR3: TGTGCCAGCAGCTTAGGGACAGGGGGATTTATGACTGAAGCTTTCTTT.

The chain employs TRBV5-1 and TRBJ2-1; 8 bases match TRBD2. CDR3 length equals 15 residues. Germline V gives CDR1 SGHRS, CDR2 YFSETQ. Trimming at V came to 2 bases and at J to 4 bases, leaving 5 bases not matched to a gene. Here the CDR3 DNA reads TGCGCCAGCAGCTTATCGGGGGGGAATTACAATGAGCAGTTCTTC. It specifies CASSLSGGNYNEQFF.

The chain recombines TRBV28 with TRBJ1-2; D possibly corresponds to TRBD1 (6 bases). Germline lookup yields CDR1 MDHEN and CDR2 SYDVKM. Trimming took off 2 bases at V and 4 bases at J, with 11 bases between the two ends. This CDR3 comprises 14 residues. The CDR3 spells CASSLPKGGYGYTF. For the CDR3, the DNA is TGTGCCAGCAGTTTACCCAAGGGGGGCTATGGCTACACCTTC.

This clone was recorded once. CDR3 nucleotide sequence: TGTGCCAGCAGTGAGGGGGACGGGGCCAACGTCCTGACTTTC. Amino acids: CASSEGDGANVLTF. The chain links TRBV6-1 to TRBJ2-6, with D perhaps matching TRBD1 or TRBD2 (5 bases each). This CDR3 contains 14 residues. Trimming shortened V by 3 bases and J by 4 bases, and 7 bases separated the two germline ends. The germline V gene has CDR1 MNHNS and CDR2 SASEGT.

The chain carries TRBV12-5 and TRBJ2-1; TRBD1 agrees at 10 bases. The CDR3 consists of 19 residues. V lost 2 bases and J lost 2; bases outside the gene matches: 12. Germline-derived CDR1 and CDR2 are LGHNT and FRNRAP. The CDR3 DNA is TGTGCTAGTGGTTTGAAACGTCCCATGGACAGGGGGACCTACAATGAGCAGTTCTTC. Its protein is CASGLKRPMDRGTYNEQFF.

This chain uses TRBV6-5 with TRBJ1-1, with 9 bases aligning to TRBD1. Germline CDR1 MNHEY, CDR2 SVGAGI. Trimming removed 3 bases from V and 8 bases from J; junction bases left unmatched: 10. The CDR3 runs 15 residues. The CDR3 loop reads CASSYSGTGLLEAFF. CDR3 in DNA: TGTGCCAGCAGTTATTCCGGGACAGGGTTGTTGGAAGCTTTCTTT.

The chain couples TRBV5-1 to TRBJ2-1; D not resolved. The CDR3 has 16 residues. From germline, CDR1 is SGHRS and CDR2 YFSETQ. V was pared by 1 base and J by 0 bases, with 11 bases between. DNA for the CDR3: TGCGCCAGCAGCTTGTCTTTGGCAAGCTCCTACAATGAGCAGTTCTTC. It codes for CASSLSLASSYNEQFF.

This CDR3 reads CASRGYPGINEQFF. The CDR3 DNA is TGTGCCAGCAGGGGATACCCGGGGATCAATGAGCAGTTCTTC. This chain joins TRBV11-3 and TRBJ2-1; a possible D gene is TRBD2 (5 bases). Germline V lookup: CDR1 SGHNT, CDR2 YENEEA. V shed 6 bases and J shed 6 bases, with 15 bases lying between them. This CDR3 region has 14 residues.

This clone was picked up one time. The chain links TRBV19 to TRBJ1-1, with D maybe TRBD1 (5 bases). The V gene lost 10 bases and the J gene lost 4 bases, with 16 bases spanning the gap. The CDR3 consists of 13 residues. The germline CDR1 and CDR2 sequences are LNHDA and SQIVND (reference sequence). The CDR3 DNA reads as TGTGCCACCTCCGTGCCAGGGCCCACTGAAGCTTTCTTT. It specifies CATSVPGPTEAFF.

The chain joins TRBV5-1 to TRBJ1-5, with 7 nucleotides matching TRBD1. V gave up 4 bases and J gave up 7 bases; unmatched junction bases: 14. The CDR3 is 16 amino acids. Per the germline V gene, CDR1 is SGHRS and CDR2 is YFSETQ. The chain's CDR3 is CASSPGGNRGGQPQHF. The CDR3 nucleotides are TGCGCCAGCAGCCCTGGAGGAAACAGGGGAGGACAGCCCCAGCATTTT.